The 20 T cell receptor beta chains reported below all come from one sample, sequenced in a study of T cell changes during pregnancy in multiple sclerosis. Repertoires were generated with immunoSEQ multiplex PCR, while TCRdb's copy carries only in-frame clones and drops some. Of tens of thousands of clones in the sample, roughly 93% were seen once. Sequencing used peripheral blood, obtained in the second trimester of pregnancy. The receptors were gathered from a female donor in good health, enrolled as a control in a pregnancy study.

This clone showed up just a few times. The CDR3 sequence is CASSPERGPNTEAFF. For the CDR3, the DNA is TGTGCCAGTAGTCCCGAGAGGGGGCCGAACACTGAAGCTTTCTTT. V and J are TRBV19 and TRBJ1-1, with 7 bases identical to TRBD1. Trimming took 5 bases from V and 1 from J; bases not matched to a gene: 7. Germline V gene data show CDR1 as LNHDA and CDR2 as SQIVND (reference sequence). The CDR3 consists of 15 residues.

This chain uses TRBV7-9 with TRBJ1-5; no clear D gene. V was cut by 3 bases and J by 6 bases, with 12 bases left in between. Germline-derived CDR1 and CDR2 are SEHNR and FQNEAQ (reference sequence). The CDR3 spans 14 residues. CDR3 coding DNA: TGTGCCAGCAGCTTCAACGGGGAAGGTCAGCCCCAGCATTTT. As protein: CASSFNGEGQPQHF.

The chain is built from TRBV7-9 and TRBJ2-5, with 8 bases matching TRBD2. Germline CDR1 and CDR2: SEHNR and FQNEAQ (reference sequence). The CDR3 contains 14 residues. J lost 3 bases, V lost 5 bases, and 5 bases had no gene match. The CDR3 region is CASSLGRGEETQYF. The CDR3 DNA sequence: TGTGCCAGCAGCCTAGGGCGGGGGGAAGAGACCCAGTACTTC.

The chain recombines TRBV4-3 with TRBJ2-3; no firm D call. This CDR3 has 15 amino acids. Germline V gene lookup returns CDR1 LGHNA and CDR2 YSLEER. V lost 1 base and J 4 bases, leaving 12 bases between the germline ends. CDR3 region: CASSQGAALADTQYF. CDR3 sequence (DNA): TGCGCCAGCAGCCAAGGCGCGGCGCTAGCAGATACGCAGTATTTT.

The CDR3 is CASSLGDSSNQPQHF. CDR3 nucleotides: TGCGCCAGCAGCTTGGGGGACTCCAGCAATCAGCCCCAGCATTTT. This chain joins TRBV5-1 and TRBJ1-5; perhaps TRBD1 as D (5 bases). This CDR3 is built from 15 residues. Germline values: CDR1 SGHRS, CDR2 YFSETQ. The ends were cut back, 0 bases at V and 1 base at J, with 8 bases in the middle.

The chain has TRBV30 and TRBJ2-7; D unresolved. CDR3 length equals 14 residues. Germline lookup yields CDR1 GTSNPN and CDR2 SVGIG (reference sequence). V dropped 5 bases and J dropped 6 bases, with 20 bases sitting between them. For the CDR3, the DNA is TGTGCCTGGGTGGCTTCACCGGGTGTGACCGAGCAGTACTTC. Translation: CAWVASPGVTEQYF.

The gene calls are TRBV19 and TRBJ1-4; 7 bases are a match to TRBD1. J was trimmed by 6 bases and V by 10 bases; bases with no gene match: 5. This CDR3 is 12 amino acids long. Germline CDR1 LNHDA, CDR2 SQIVND (reference sequence). The CDR3 DNA reads as TGTGCCACTCGACAGGGTGATGAAAAACTGTTTTTT. Protein product: CATRQGDEKLFF.

The chain employs TRBV6-6 and TRBJ1-2, with TRBD1 identical over 9 bases. J lost 3 bases, V lost 5 bases, and 7 bases had no gene match. The CDR3 is 15 amino acids. Germline values: CDR1 MNHNY, CDR2 SVGAGI (reference sequence). The CDR3 bases are TGTGCCAGCAGTACGGACAGGGGCCTCTACTATGGCTACACCTTC. Residues: CASSTDRGLYYGYTF.

The chain has TRBV2 and TRBJ2-7, with 7 bases aligning to TRBD2. The germline gives CDR1 SNHLY, CDR2 FYNNEI. The J segment lost 3 bases and the V segment lost 7 bases, leaving 3 bases of the junction unmatched. The CDR3 length is 12 residues. CDR3 in DNA: TGTGCCAGCAACCTAGCGGTCTACGAGCAGTACTTC. Translation: CASNLAVYEQYF.

V gene TRBV19 combines with J gene TRBJ1-3; D is unclear. Germline values: CDR1 LNHDA, CDR2 SQIVND (reference sequence). The CDR3 is made up of 15 amino acids. Trimming shortened V by 3 bases and J by 4 bases, and 13 bases separated the two germline ends. The CDR3 DNA is TGTGCCAGTAGTATGGACTTCCCGGCGGGAAACACCATATATTTT. It codes for CASSMDFPAGNTIYF.

This chain connects TRBV7-9 to TRBJ1-2; TRBD1 aligns across 9 bases. Germline V gene lookup returns CDR1 SEHNR and CDR2 FQNEAQ (reference sequence). This CDR3 spans 16 amino acids. V gave up 2 bases and J gave up 0 bases; unmatched junction bases: 4. The CDR3 sequence is CASSLTGGDPNYGYTF. In nucleotides, the CDR3 is TGTGCCAGCAGCTTAACAGGGGGCGATCCTAACTATGGCTACACCTTC.

The chain has TRBV9 and TRBJ2-3; 8 bases fit TRBD2. With 3 bases clipped from V and 2 bases from J, the junction kept 14 bases outside the gene matches. Per germline, CDR1 SGDLS and CDR2 YYNGEE. This CDR3 has 18 amino acids. CDR3 DNA: TGTGCCAGCAGCGCCCAGCCTGGGGCGGGGGGCGCCACAGATACGCAGTATTTT. Protein sequence: CASSAQPGAGGATDTQYF.

The CDR3 is CASIKDRGRPEGYTF. In nucleotides, the CDR3 is TGTGCCAGCATCAAGGACAGGGGGCGCCCGGAAGGCTACACCTTC. The chain links TRBV4-2 to TRBJ1-2; TRBD1 matches 11 bases. Germline V gene lookup returns CDR1 LGHNA and CDR2 YNFKEQ. V lost 7 bases to trimming and J lost 8 bases; unmatched junction nucleotides: 12. The CDR3 contains 15 residues.

V is TRBV2 and J is TRBJ2-5; D remains unclear. This CDR3 has 12 amino acids. The germline CDR1 and CDR2 sequences are SNHLY and FYNNEI. Trimming left V 3 bases short and J 9 bases short, with 11 bases between. CDR3 nucleotide sequence: TGTGCCAGCAGTGACAGTACCGCGGCCCAGTACTTC. Translation gives CASSDSTAAQYF.

This clone was observed once. This chain joins TRBV11-3 and TRBJ1-1; tentative D call: TRBD1 (6 bases). Deletions cut 5 bases from V and 0 bases from J, with 10 bases between. Germline V gives CDR1 SGHNT, CDR2 YENEEA. This CDR3 is 14 amino acids long. The CDR3 here is CASSNRVMNTEAFF. The CDR3 DNA follows: TGTGCCAGCAGCAACAGGGTCATGAACACTGAAGCTTTCTTT.

The chain couples TRBV5-1 to TRBJ2-3, with D perhaps TRBD1 (5 bases). CDR3 length: 16 amino acids. Germline lookup yields CDR1 SGHRS and CDR2 YFSETQ. V was trimmed by 3 bases and J by 2 bases, leaving 16 bases between them. The CDR3: CASSSLTAFSTDTQYF. The CDR3 DNA follows: TGCGCCAGCAGCTCCCTGACAGCCTTTTCCACAGATACGCAGTATTTT.

The V and J genes are TRBV6-5 and TRBJ2-3; 12 bases fit TRBD2. The CDR3 spans 13 residues. Losses at the gene ends were 11 bases for V and 8 bases for J; bases not matched to a gene: 8. Germline V CDR1 and CDR2: MNHEY, SVGAGI. CDR3 sequence reads: CAVRTSGAPTQYF. The DNA of the CDR3 is TGTGCCGTACGGACTAGCGGGGCCCCTACGCAGTATTTT.

The V gene is TRBV9, the J gene TRBJ2-7; no clear D. The CDR3 totals 14 residues. CDR1 SGDLS and CDR2 YYNGEE come from the germline V gene. Trimming cost V 0 bases and J 3 bases, with 10 bases left between them. CDR3 bases: TGTGCCAGCAGCGTAGCTCCCACAGACTACGAGCAGTACTTC. Its translation: CASSVAPTDYEQYF.

This rearrangement joins TRBV18 to TRBJ2-7; D is perhaps TRBD2 (5 bases). This CDR3 comprises 15 residues. The germline CDR1 and CDR2 sequences are KGHSH and LQKENI. Deletions cut 3 bases from V and 7 bases from J, with 19 bases between. In DNA form, the CDR3 reads TGTGCCAGCTCACCTTCCCCGGGGTCTCCGTGGGAGCAGTACTTC. The encoded protein is CASSPSPGSPWEQYF.

Concerning this clone itself: At one end the junction does not follow the germline gene, possibly because of a read error. This chain uses TRBV7-7 with TRBJ2-2, with 9 bases aligning to TRBD1. The CDR3 totals 15 residues. Germline V gives CDR1 SSHAT, CDR2 FNYEAQ (reference sequence). The CDR3 bases are TGTGCTAGCAGCCCGGACAGGGGAAACACCGGGGAGCTGTTTTTT. Its protein product is CASSPDRGNTGELFF.